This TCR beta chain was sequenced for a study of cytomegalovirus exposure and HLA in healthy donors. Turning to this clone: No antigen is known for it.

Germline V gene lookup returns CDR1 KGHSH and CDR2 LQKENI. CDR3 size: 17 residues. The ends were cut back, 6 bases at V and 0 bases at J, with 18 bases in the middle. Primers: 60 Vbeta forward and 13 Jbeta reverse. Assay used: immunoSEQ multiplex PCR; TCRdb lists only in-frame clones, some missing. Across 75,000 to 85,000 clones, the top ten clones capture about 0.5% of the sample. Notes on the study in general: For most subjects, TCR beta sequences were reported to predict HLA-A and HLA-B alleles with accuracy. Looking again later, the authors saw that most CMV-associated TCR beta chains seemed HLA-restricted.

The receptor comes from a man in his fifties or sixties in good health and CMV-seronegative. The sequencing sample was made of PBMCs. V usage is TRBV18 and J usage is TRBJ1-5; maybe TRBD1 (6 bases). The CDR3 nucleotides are TGTGCCAGCTCTCAAACCGGGGGGGGCGATAGCAATCAGCCCCAGCATTTT. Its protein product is CASSQTGGGDSNQPQHF.